Presented here are 9 T cell receptor beta chains from one specimen sequenced in a study of shared clonotypes between healthy human individuals. The naive CD8 population came from CD45RO-negative cells selected for CCR7, without terminally differentiated effector memory CD45RA+ cells. Libraries were prepared by immunoSEQ multiplex PCR; TCRdb keeps only in-frame clonotypes and omits some of them. Of about 2,200,000 clones in the sample, approximately 94% were seen once. The sequencing sample was made of naive CD8+ T cells from PBMCs. The source of these receptors is a young man in good health. Some clones in this sample may be carry-over from other donors' samples.

This chain links TRBV6-5 with TRBJ2-3, with TRBD2 matching 8 bases. The V segment lost 1 base and the J segment 2 bases; nucleotides outside the gene matches: 5. The CDR3 has 16 residues. Germline assignment: CDR1 MNHEY and CDR2 SVGAGI. The CDR3 bases are TGTGCCAGCAGTTACTTTGCGGGAGGAGACACAGATACGCAGTATTTT. Its translation is CASSYFAGGDTDTQYF.

The chain carries TRBV7-9 and TRBJ2-1; 9 bases align to TRBD2. J gave up 8 bases and V 7 bases, and 12 bases lay outside the gene matches. This CDR3 has 15 amino acids. Per the germline V gene, CDR1 is SEHNR and CDR2 is FQNEAQ (reference sequence). The CDR3 DNA reads TGTGCCAGCACCACCGGGACTAGCCTCTGGGATGAGCAGTTCTTC. Translation: CASTTGTSLWDEQFF.

This chain connects TRBV9 to TRBJ2-1, with 8 bases lining up with TRBD2. V lost 2 bases to trimming and J lost 0 bases; unmatched junction nucleotides: 4. Germline loops: CDR1 SGDLS, CDR2 YYNGEE. This CDR3 has 16 residues. The CDR3 coding sequence is TGTGCCAGCAGCGTTAGCGGGACCGGCTCCTACAATGAGCAGTTCTTC. It encodes CASSVSGTGSYNEQFF. The whole variable domain, remainder taken from reference TRBV9 and TRBJ2-1, is DSGVTQTPKHLITATGQRVTLRCSPRSGDLSVYWYQQSLDQGLQFLIQYYNGEERAKGNILERFSAQQFPDLHSELNLSSLELGDSALYFCASSVSGTGSYNEQFFGPGTRLTVL.

The gene calls are TRBV7-7 and TRBJ2-7; tentatively, D is TRBD1 or TRBD2 (5 bases each). The CDR3 has 13 residues. Germline V gene lookup returns CDR1 SSHAT and CDR2 FNYEAQ (reference sequence). V was pared by 5 bases and J by 0 bases, with 8 bases between. The CDR3 bases are TGTGCCAGCAGCCCCGGGACCTCCTACGAGCAGTACTTC. This codes for CASSPGTSYEQYF. The whole variable domain, filled in from reference TRBV7-7 and TRBJ2-7, reads GAGVSQSPRYKVTKRGQDVTLRCDPISSHATLYWYQQALGQGPEFLTYFNYEAQPDKSGLPSDRFSAERPEGSISTLTIQRTEQRDSAMYRCASSPGTSYEQYFGPGTRLTVT.

This clone was counted only a few times. The chain's CDR3 is CASSLQTGFTEAFF. The CDR3 DNA follows: TGTGCCAGCAGTTTGCAAACAGGTTTCACTGAAGCTTTCTTT. This sequence joins TRBV28 and TRBJ1-1; tentatively, D is TRBD1 (5 bases). Trimming cost V 3 bases and J 4 bases, with 12 bases left between them. CDR3 length: 14 amino acids. The germline CDR1 and CDR2 sequences are MDHEN and SYDVKM.

This chain joins TRBV28 and TRBJ2-1; perhaps TRBD1 as D (6 bases). Trimming took off 2 bases at V and 3 bases at J, with 14 bases between the two ends. CDR1 is MDHEN and CDR2 is SYDVKM in the germline V gene. This CDR3 has 16 residues. The CDR3 nucleotides read TGTGCCAGCAGTTTAAATGAAGGCAGGGGCTACAATGAGCAGTTCTTC. Translating gives CASSLNEGRGYNEQFF.

The chain links TRBV25-1 to TRBJ1-2, with D possibly TRBD1 on 5 matching bases. CDR3 length: 13 residues. V was clipped by 1 base and J by 5 bases, with 8 bases between them. Germline CDR1 is MGHDK and CDR2 is SYGVNS. CDR3 DNA: TGTGCCAGCAGTGAATCAAGACAGTATGGCTACACCTTC. Its protein is CASSESRQYGYTF.

This chain links TRBV23-1 with TRBJ1-4, with D possibly TRBD1 on 6 matching bases. TRBV23-1 is filed as an ORF, its function uncertain. V was trimmed by 10 bases and J by 7 bases, leaving 16 bases between them. CDR3 length: 13 amino acids. CDR3 residues: CAILCGTTEKLFF. Written as DNA, the CDR3 is TGCGCCATCCTTTGCGGGACAACTGAAAAACTGTTTTTT.

The rearrangement joins TRBV19 to TRBJ2-7; 11 bases are a match to TRBD2. Germline V CDR1 and CDR2: LNHDA, SQIVND (reference sequence). The trim removed 5 bases at V and 3 bases at J, leaving 3 bases unmatched. The CDR3 has 14 amino acids. CDR3 nucleotides: TGTGCCAGTAGTCGACTAGCGGGACTCTACGAGCAGTACTTC. This codes for CASSRLAGLYEQYF.